The clone carrying this TCR beta chain was seen repeatedly, ten times or more. As yet, its antigen is unknown. Time point noted: pre-sensitization, week 0. Indicated treatment: therapeutic diphenylcyclopropenone sensitization with weekly scalp DPC. The CDR3 is made up of 14 amino acids. CDR1 is SEHNR, CDR2 FQNEAQ, per germline (reference sequence). With 3 bases removed from V and 4 bases from J, the gap between germline ends came to 9 bases. The library put unique molecular identifiers onto individual cDNA molecules. In TCRdb, the RACE reads were re-called with MiXCR into one record per CDR3 protein. The sample contains over 35,000 distinct CDR3 sequences, more than 9% of which appear only once. This specimen belongs to a study of human T cells and chemical hapten exposure. Whole-study results and caveats: After DPC sensitization, TCRs above 1 in 1000 frequency showed no change.

The source was whole blood, collected in connection with sensitization to the hapten diphenylcyclopropenone (DPC). This TCR came from a man aged 25 to 45 with alopecia areata. Some clones in this sample may be carry-over from other donors' samples. The chain uses TRBV7-9 and TRBJ1-4; unclear D gene. The CDR3 DNA is TGTGCCAGCAGCTTCGGACTGTATAATGAAAAACTGTTTTTT. This encodes CASSFGLYNEKLFF.